A single sample gave rise to the 3 T cell receptor beta chains below, sequenced in a study of T cell responses to AZD1222 COVID-19 vaccine. Only in-frame clones appear in the TCRdb table, and some are missing; sequencing was by immunoSEQ multiplex PCR. This sample has 95,000 or so clones, with 88% found just once. Sequences were derived from peripheral blood, sampled on day 0 of AZD1222 vaccination. These receptor sequences come from an adult in good health.

This chain links TRBV11-2 with TRBJ2-3; D ambiguous. V was cut by 4 bases and J by 7 bases, with 9 bases left in between. CDR3 length equals 12 residues. In germline, CDR1 is SGHAT, CDR2 FQNNGV. For the CDR3, the DNA is TGTGCCAGCAGCTCGAGCAGGAATACGCAGTATTTT. Translated, it gives CASSSSRNTQYF.

This chain joins TRBV30 and TRBJ2-5; 8 bases line up with TRBD1. J was trimmed by 2 bases and V by 5 bases; bases with no gene match: 4. The CDR3 is 13 residues long. CDR1 and CDR2 (germline): GTSNPN, SVGIG (reference sequence). The CDR3 DNA follows: TGTGCCTGGGTCCGGGACAGGCAAGAGACCCAGTACTTC. Protein product: CAWVRDRQETQYF. Drawing the rest from reference TRBV30 and TRBJ2-5, the complete variable domain is SQTIHQWPATLVQPVGSPLSLECTVEGTSNPNLYWYRQAAGRGLQLLFYSVGIGQISSEVPQNLSASRPQDRQFILSSKKLLLSDSGFYLCAWVRDRQETQYFGPGTRLLVL.

The chain combines TRBV5-6 with TRBJ2-4, with 7 positions matching TRBD1. J lost 5 bases, V lost 4 bases, and 6 bases had no gene match. CDR3 size: 14 residues. CDR1 and CDR2 (germline): SGHDT, YYEEEE. The DNA of the CDR3 is TGTGCCAGCAGCCCGACAGGGAGAGAAAACATTCAGTACTTC. Translation gives CASSPTGRENIQYF.